The T cell receptor (beta chain) under discussion was sequenced for a study of regulatory T cells in long-lasting Graves disease (dated by TCRdb to the early 2020s). In terms of the full investigation: Persistent Graves' disease was defined as persistently positive TSH receptor autoantibodies together with antithyroid drug treatment for over 5 years. Patients with persistent Graves' disease were compared with patients with newly diagnosed Graves' disease using TCR sequencing and RNA sequencing of peripheral blood. The study took place in China and was registered as a clinical trial. A total of about 33 samples underwent TCR sequencing: approximately 13 from persistent and about 20 from newly diagnosed Graves' disease patients. Antithyroid drugs had been taken for 8.5 to 13 years on average by persistent Graves' disease patients in the clinical cohort. Summary of the overall study and its limitations: Sequencing and analysis were restricted to the TCR beta chain. Patients with persistent disease shared more public clonotypes (approximately 2,500) than newly diagnosed patients did (roughly 970). The authors acknowledged the small sample size as a limitation that may reduce accuracy. Lower TCR Shannon entropy and fewer highly expanded clones were observed in persistent Graves' disease patients than in newly diagnosed patients, which suggested clonal expansion. Preferential use of TRBV28, TRBJ1-2 and TRBJ2-5 was observed in persistent disease, whereas TRBV20-1 and TRBJ2-1 were favored in newly diagnosed disease. Peripheral blood alone was examined, since thyroid tissue, which constituted the primary lesion, could not be accessed.

Of note for this clonotype: There is no known antigen for this receptor. No clone much larger than this one lies a single base away; base qualities are absent.

CDR1 is given as LNHDA and CDR2 as SQIVND, both from the germline V gene (reference sequence). Inclusive of the bounding cysteine and phenylalanine, the CDR3 is 14 residues long. Only the CDR3 portion is preserved as DNA: 42 bases, with reading frame beginning at the first base. Relative to germline, V is missing 6 bases and J is missing 8 bases, with 11 bases of the junction outside any gene match. This specimen's time point label, per the study, means: persistent/refractory GD, antithyroid drugs over 5 years with positive TRAb. For both TCR sequencing and RNA sequencing, RNA was extracted from PBMCs in TRIzol. Graves' disease was diagnosed according to American Thyroid Association guidelines. The patients came from an endocrinology department in Xi'an, China. Each patient gave approximately 9.7 milliliters of peripheral blood, collected in an EDTA anticoagulant tube. Ficoll Paque Plus density gradient separation was used to isolate PBMCs, and no additional T cell sorting was done. An Agilent 2100 Bioanalyzer and agarose gel were used to check RNA quality, while a NanoDrop 2000 measured RNA concentration.

The library was prepared using multiplex PCR. The instrument was an Illumina HiSeq 4000. TCR beta libraries were built with iRepertoire HTBI primers and Arm-PCR amplification of CDR3 regions. Before sequencing, the PCR products went through gel purification. From the authors' description of their analysis: Across samples, about 64 TRBV and 13 to 15 TRBJ segments were identified and used for gene usage analysis of CDR3 amino acid clonotypes. COPE and FqMerger were used to merge the filtered high-quality paired reads into contigs. BLAST was used to align contigs to the IMGT TRBV, TRBD and TRBJ reference genes, and CDR3 was defined following IMGT. Any clonotype with a frequency above 0.1% was counted as a highly expanded clone. Repertoire diversity was measured by Shannon entropy, and V-J evenness by the Gini coefficient. Public clonotypes were defined as clonotypes shared by more than one individual. The public reads were run again by TCRdb, first through fastp at Q25 and then through MiXCR, and only productive beta chains were kept. When rows share a CDR3 protein, they turn into one entry using the most common DNA and genes. The V and J calls shown here were made by TCRdb, not taken from the authors' results. This sample holds some 370,000 distinct CDR3 sequences; roughly 25% were observed only once. The ten most abundant clones make up approximately 27% of the sample.

The source of this sequence is a woman aged 40 to 55 with Graves disease. Donor details come from another sample of the same person, matched by shared clones. This sample comprised peripheral blood mononuclear cells (PBMCs), obtained when the disease was refractory, from a patient treated with antithyroid drugs. The chain employs TRBV19 and TRBJ1-2, with TRBD1 matching 8 junction bases. The DNA reads as follows: TGTGCCAGTAGCCAGACAGGGGCAAGAAGAGGCTACACCTTC. It translates to CASSQTGARRGYTF.